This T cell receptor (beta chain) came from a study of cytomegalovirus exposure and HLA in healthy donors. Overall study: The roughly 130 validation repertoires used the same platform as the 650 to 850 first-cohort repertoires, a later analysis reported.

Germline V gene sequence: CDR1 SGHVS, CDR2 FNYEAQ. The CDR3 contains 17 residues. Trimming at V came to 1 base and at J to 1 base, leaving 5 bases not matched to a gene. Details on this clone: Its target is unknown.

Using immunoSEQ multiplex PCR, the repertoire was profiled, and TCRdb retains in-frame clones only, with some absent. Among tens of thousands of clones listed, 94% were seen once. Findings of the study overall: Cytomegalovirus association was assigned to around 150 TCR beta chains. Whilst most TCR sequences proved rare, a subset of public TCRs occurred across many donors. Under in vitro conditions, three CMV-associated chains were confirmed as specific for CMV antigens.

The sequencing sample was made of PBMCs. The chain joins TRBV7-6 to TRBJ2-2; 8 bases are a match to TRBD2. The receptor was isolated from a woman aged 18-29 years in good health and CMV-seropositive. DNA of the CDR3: TGTGCCAGCAGCTTAGTGGCTAGCGGGCAGAACACCGGGGAGCTGTTTTTT. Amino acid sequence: CASSLVASGQNTGELFF.